One TCR beta chain is described in this entry. Germline values: CDR1 SGHKS, CDR2 YYEKEE (reference sequence). V was trimmed by 0 bases and J by 4 bases, leaving 7 bases between them. The CDR3 spans 13 residues. The data are from a study of radiation and T cells in renal cell carcinoma. Using immunoSEQ multiplex PCR, the repertoire was profiled, and TCRdb retains in-frame clones only, with some absent. The table shows around 180,000 clones, with about 87% occurring only once. Indicated time point: blood 4 weeks post-SBRT, at nephrectomy. Regarding treatment: 15 Gy SBRT to primary tumor, nephrectomy 4 weeks later.

The clonotype was recovered from a woman between 45 and 60 years old with renal cell carcinoma. V and J are TRBV5-5 and TRBJ1-2; D unresolved. The input for sequencing was blood, taken from a patient whose treatment included radiotherapy and nephrectomy. The CDR3 loop is CASSLGGSYGYTF. The CDR3 coding sequence is TGTGCCAGCAGCTTGGGAGGGAGCTATGGCTACACCTTC.